This is a list of T cell receptor beta chains from one sample in a study of CD8+CD57+ T cells in acquired aplastic anemia. TCRdb ran MiXCR on the reads and lists one entry per CDR3 protein. The sample records about 240,000 distinct CDR3 sequences, more than 45% being singletons. The sample comprised sorted CD4+, CD8+, or CD8+CD57+ T cells (not recorded which) from PBMCs. The receptor source for this set is a human donor with aplastic anemia. CDR3s include the opening cysteine and the closing phenylalanine or tryptophan. A D gene is named only where the DNA matches it firmly. Where a row states a size, it is once, few, many or the class of an expanded clone; other rows omit it.

TRBJ2-7 | - | many | TRBV7-9 | CASSFDGYEQYF | TGTGCCAGCAGCTTCGACGGTTACGAGCAGTACTTC
TRBJ1-5 | - | many | TRBV19 | CASNVLEGGDQPQHF | TGTGCCAGCAATGTTCTCGAGGGCGGCGATCAGCCCCAGCATTTT
TRBJ1-1 | TRBD1 | many | TRBV12-3/TRBV12-4 | CASSLGQGVPEAFF | TGTGCCAGCAGTTTGGGACAGGGGGTCCCTGAAGCTTTCTTT
TRBJ1-2 | TRBD1 | many | TRBV29-1 | CSVPSDRHEGYTF | TGCAGCGTTCCCTCGGACAGGCACGAAGGCTACACCTTC
TRBJ1-4 | - | many | TRBV5-5 | CASSPAGMNEKLFF | TGTGCCAGCAGTCCGGCGGGGATGAATGAAAAACTGTTTTTT
TRBJ1-1 | - | - | TRBV3-2 | CARSQELTGQAEAFF | TGTGCCAGAAGCCAAGAGTTGACAGGGCAGGCTGAAGCTTTCTTT
TRBJ2-5 | - | - | TRBV5-1 | CAGSLMAAGETQYF | TGCGCCGGCAGCTTGATGGCGGCGGGGGAGACCCAGTACTTC
TRBJ1-5 | - | - | TRBV14 | CASSQAGGAINYEHF | TGTGCCAGCAGCCAAGCCGGGGGCGCAATTAACTACGAGCATTTT
TRBJ1-2 | - | - | TRBV19 | CASSLGRDDGYTF | TGTGCCAGTAGTCTCGGCAGGGATGATGGCTACACCTTC
TRBJ1-6 | - | - | TRBV10-1 | CASSSGTNSPLHF | TGCGCCAGCAGTAGCGGGACAAATTCACCCCTCCACTTT
TRBJ2-7 | - | - | TRBV7-2 | CASSQGGTARYEQYF | TGTGCCAGCAGCCAAGGGGGGACGGCACGGTACGAGCAGTACTTC
TRBJ2-1 | TRBD2 | - | TRBV7-8 | CASSLAGGMYNEQFF | TGTGCCAGCAGCTTAGCGGGGGGGATGTACAATGAGCAGTTCTTC
TRBJ2-1 | TRBD1 | - | TRBV15 | CATSLQGVNVYNEQFF | TGTGCCACCAGCCTTCAGGGGGTTAACGTGTACAATGAGCAGTTCTTC
TRBJ1-2 | - | - | TRBV20-1 | CSARLGRTSYGYTF | TGCAGTGCTAGACTGGGCAGGACAAGCTATGGCTACACCTTC
TRBJ2-1 | - | many | TRBV7-8 | CASSSHGISYNEQFF | TGTGCCAGCAGCTCCCACGGGATATCGTACAATGAGCAGTTCTTC
TRBJ1-6 | - | - | TRBV6-5 | CASSSSGSPLHF | TGTGCCAGCAGTTCCTCAGGGTCACCCCTCCACTTT